Each of the 5 T cell receptor beta chains below was sequenced from the same sample in a study of T cell responses to AZD1222 COVID-19 vaccine. The protocol was immunoSEQ multiplex PCR, while the TCRdb copy is restricted to in-frame clones and leaves out a portion. The sample includes approximately 170,000 clones, approximately 95% seen only once; the top ten take about 3.9%. Sequences were derived from peripheral blood, sampled on day 0 of AZD1222 vaccination. All receptors come from an adult in good health.

DNA for the CDR3: TGTGCCAGCACCATAGGGGAGAGCGCGACAGCTAACTATGGCTACACCTTC. This codes for CASTIGESATANYGYTF. This sequence joins TRBV3-1 (or the pseudogene TRBV3-2) and TRBJ1-2; TRBD1 might be the D (5 bases). Germline V CDR1 and CDR2: LGHDT, YNNKEL (reference sequence). The CDR3 length is 17 residues. V lost 7 bases, J lost 0 bases, and 21 bases lay in between.

The chain has TRBV18 and TRBJ1-5; TRBD1 matches 7 bases. V shed 3 bases, J shed 3 bases, and the junction held 11 bases outside the gene matches. Germline assignment: CDR1 KGHSH and CDR2 LQKENI. CDR3 length equals 17 residues. In DNA form, the CDR3 reads TGTGCCAGCTCACCTAGTACAGGGGAGATTGACAATCAGCCCCAGCATTTT. Protein product: CASSPSTGEIDNQPQHF.

In DNA, the CDR3 is TGTGCCAGCAGCGGGGACAGGGACTCCTACGAGCAGTACTTC. Its protein is CASSGDRDSYEQYF. The chain combines TRBV6-5 with TRBJ2-7; 9 bases fit TRBD1. The germline V gene has CDR1 MNHEY and CDR2 SVGAGI. The CDR3 contains 14 residues. With 6 bases clipped from V and 0 bases from J, the junction kept 3 bases outside the gene matches.

This clone was detected once. V usage is TRBV6-5 and J usage is TRBJ1-1, with a tentative D call TRBD1 (6 bases). Per the germline V gene, CDR1 is MNHEY and CDR2 is SVGAGI. This CDR3 is built from 13 residues. V lost 7 bases and J 5 bases, leaving 14 bases between the germline ends. CDR3 DNA sequence: TGTGCCAGCACGACAGGCCGAGGTACTGAAGCTTTCTTT. Translation: CASTTGRGTEAFF.

The chain couples TRBV9 to TRBJ1-2; 10 positions agree with TRBD1. CDR3 size: 16 residues. With V trimmed by 4 bases and J by 8 bases, 14 bases remained unmatched. Germline V CDR1 and CDR2: SGDLS, YYNGEE. CDR3 loop: CASSLKPGQGLSGYTF. In DNA form, the CDR3 reads TGTGCCAGCAGCCTCAAACCGGGACAGGGGTTGAGCGGCTACACCTTC. Using reference TRBV9 and TRBJ1-2 for the parts outside the CDR3, the full variable domain is DSGVTQTPKHLITATGQRVTLRCSPRSGDLSVYWYQQSLDQGLQFLIQYYNGEERAKGNILERFSAQQFPDLHSELNLSSLELGDSALYFCASSLKPGQGLSGYTFGSGTRLTVV.